A single TCR beta chain is shown here with its context. The target antigen is unknown. These data are taken from a study of T cells after yellow fever vaccination. In the study overall: Low-cell-number fractions underwent preparation using SMART-Seq v4 Ultra Low Input.

The CDR3 totals 16 residues. Trimming at V came to 0 bases and at J to 3 bases, leaving 6 bases not matched to a gene. Germline values: CDR1 SGHRS, CDR2 YFSETQ. TCRdb recomputed calls from the 5' RACE reads with MiXCR, one row per CDR3 protein. The table lists around 600,000 distinct CDR3 sequences, roughly 12% of them singletons. Overall study results and limits: The booster response re-showed most primary clones: roughly 97% CD4, approximately 90% CD8. The secondary response was weaker but peaked faster, day 5 versus 15.

The chain recombines TRBV5-1 with TRBJ2-7; 10 positions match TRBD1. The TCR sequence derives from a man between 25 and 39 years old who received the YFV17D yellow fever vaccine. The input for sequencing was PBMCs, taken on the day of the yellow fever booster vaccination. CDR3 nucleotides: TGCGCCAGCAGCTTGGAAAGGGGACAGGGGTACTACGAGCAGTACTTC. It encodes CASSLERGQGYYEQYF.